This T cell receptor (beta chain) appears in the sequencing data of a study of blood T cell repertoires in COVID-19. Study-level background: PBMCs, B-cell-depleted T cells, or T cells were the source of the cDNA or gDNA that made up the material.

V dropped 1 base and J dropped 3; count of bases not matched to a gene: 5. The germline V gene encodes CDR1 MGHRA and CDR2 YSYEKL. This CDR3 is built from 15 residues. The data were produced by immunoSEQ multiplex PCR, yet TCRdb's version contains in-frame clones alone and is incomplete. Counted here are hundreds of thousands of clones, about 87% occurring once; the ten biggest clones make up roughly 2.6%. The material sequenced was PBMCs or T cells enriched from blood (not recorded which). The sequence was obtained from a woman in her twenties or thirties with acute COVID-19. The chain couples TRBV4-1 to TRBJ1-2, with TRBD1 matching 7 bases. The CDR3 spells CASSQGGQFHYGYTF. Here the CDR3 DNA reads TGCGCCAGCAGCCAAGGGGGACAGTTCCACTATGGCTACACCTTC.